The 16 T cell receptor beta chains given below trace back to one sample, sequenced in a study of blood T cell repertoires in COVID-19. TCRdb's table, derived via immunoSEQ multiplex PCR, lists solely in-frame clones and lacks some. The table includes 180,000 or so clones, over 75% detected once. What was sequenced was peripheral blood. Receptors were obtained from a man in his 60s who had recovered from COVID-19.

V usage is TRBV3-1 (or the pseudogene TRBV3-2) and J usage is TRBJ1-4, with unresolved D. This CDR3 contains 12 residues. The germline V and J ends were trimmed by 0 bases and 13 bases, with 9 bases remaining between them. Germline loops: CDR1 LGHDT, CDR2 YNNKEL (reference sequence). In nucleotides, the CDR3 is TGTGCCAGCAGCCAAGAGGCCGCAACACTGTTTTTT. It translates to CASSQEAATLFF.

CDR3 sequence: CASSGQGQNIQYF. The CDR3 DNA sequence: TGTGCCAGTAGCGGACAGGGACAAAACATTCAGTACTTC. The chain uses TRBV19 and TRBJ2-4; 8 bases are shared with TRBD1. CDR1 and CDR2 (germline): LNHDA, SQIVND (reference sequence). The CDR3 spans 13 residues. The junction had 3 bases not matched to a gene; V was cut back by 6 bases and J by 5 bases.

V is TRBV5-4 and J is TRBJ1-2; D gene ambiguous. CDR1 and CDR2 from the germline V gene are SGHNT and YYREEE (reference sequence). This CDR3 is 13 amino acids long. Between the trimmed V and J ends, which lost 4 bases and 8 bases, there was a span of 15 bases. The CDR3 sequence is CASSPEWGDGYTF. In nucleotides, the CDR3 is TGTGCCAGCAGCCCGGAGTGGGGAGACGGCTACACCTTC.

The DNA for the CDR3 is TGTGCCAGCAGCTTGGTCGGAGGGGCCTACGAGCAGTACTTC. It specifies CASSLVGGAYEQYF. The chain is built from TRBV11-2 and TRBJ2-7; tentative D call: TRBD2 (6 bases). CDR1 and CDR2 (germline): SGHAT, FQNNGV. The length of the CDR3 is 14 residues. Trimming removed 3 bases from V and 2 bases from J, with 11 bases in between.

The V gene is TRBV7-2, the J gene TRBJ2-7; D uncertain. CDR3 length: 15 residues. CDR1 is SGHTA and CDR2 is FQGNSA in the germline V gene. The germline V and J ends were trimmed by 1 base and 3 bases, with 13 bases remaining between them. The CDR3 DNA follows: TGTGCCAGCAGCTTAGGATTCGACATGCTCTACGAGCAGTACTTC. Amino acid sequence: CASSLGFDMLYEQYF.

The chain joins TRBV6-5 to TRBJ1-1; D is ambiguous. Germline CDR1 and CDR2: MNHEY and SVGAGI. The CDR3 length is 15 residues. V lost 0 bases to trimming and J lost 1 base, with 9 bases between them. Written as DNA, the CDR3 is TGTGCCAGCAGTTACTCCGGGAATGGGAACACTGAAGCTTTCTTT. It is translated as CASSYSGNGNTEAFF.

The V and J genes are TRBV2 and TRBJ1-6; D is possibly TRBD1 (6 bases). Trimming pared 5 bases from V and 15 bases from J, leaving 14 bases between. The CDR3 is made up of 12 amino acids. Per the germline V gene, CDR1 is SNHLY and CDR2 is FYNNEI. DNA for the CDR3: TGTGCCAGCAGTACAGGGCCGCCTCTCCTCCACTTT. Translating it yields CASSTGPPLLHF.

The chain joins TRBV13 to TRBJ2-1; 11 bases are shared with TRBD2. Per the germline V gene, CDR1 is PRHDT and CDR2 is FYEKMQ (reference sequence). The trim removed 0 bases at V and 9 bases at J, leaving 10 bases unmatched. The CDR3 covers 17 residues. The CDR3 loop reads CASSLGRGRLAGSEQFF. The CDR3 DNA reads as TGTGCCAGCAGCTTAGGGAGGGGGAGACTAGCGGGGAGTGAGCAGTTCTTC.

V usage is TRBV19 and J usage is TRBJ2-2; tentatively, D is TRBD2 (6 bases). The V gene lost 7 bases and the J gene lost 4 bases, with 19 bases spanning the gap. This CDR3 has 16 amino acids. Germline CDR1 is LNHDA and CDR2 is SQIVND (reference sequence). The CDR3 region is CASTTRVGGSTGELFF. The CDR3 nucleotides read TGTGCCAGTACTACGAGAGTTGGGGGGAGCACCGGGGAGCTGTTTTTT.

This clone was recorded a few times. The CDR3 loop is CASSPGGSNQPQHF. In DNA, the CDR3 is TGTGCCAGCAGCCCTGGGGGGAGCAATCAGCCCCAGCATTTT. This rearrangement joins TRBV5-4 to TRBJ1-5, with D possibly matching TRBD1 (5 bases). The germline V gene has CDR1 SGHNT and CDR2 YYREEE (reference sequence). The CDR3 has 14 amino acids. Deletions cut 4 bases from V and 1 base from J, with 9 bases between.

The chain joins TRBV14 to TRBJ1-2; maybe TRBD1 (5 bases). V was cut by 6 bases and J by 4 bases, with 15 bases left in between. This CDR3 is 14 amino acids long. Germline-derived CDR1 and CDR2 are SGHDN and FVKESK. The CDR3 loop is CASSRTTVGYGYTF. CDR3 sequence (DNA): TGTGCCAGCAGTAGGACAACGGTCGGCTATGGCTACACCTTC.

This clone was recorded once. The gene calls are TRBV7-8 and TRBJ1-1, with TRBD1 as a possible D gene (6 bases). Germline loops: CDR1 SGHVS, CDR2 FQNEAQ. The V end lost 5 bases, the J end lost 5 bases, and 18 bases lay between the germline ends. This CDR3 spans 15 amino acids. The CDR3 loop is CASSRSGGARTEAFF. CDR3 in DNA: TGTGCCAGCAGCCGCTCTGGGGGGGCGAGGACTGAAGCTTTCTTT.

The V and J genes are TRBV5-4 and TRBJ2-7; D perhaps matches TRBD1 (6 bases). V dropped 4 bases and J dropped 0 bases, with 11 bases sitting between them. The V gene's germline CDR1 is SGHNT and CDR2 YYREEE (reference sequence). This CDR3 has 14 amino acids. This chain's CDR3 is CASSLTGFSYEQYF. The DNA for the CDR3 is TGTGCCAGCAGCCTGACAGGCTTCTCCTACGAGCAGTACTTC.

Only one count was recorded for this clone. The V call is TRBV29-1, the J call TRBJ1-2; 8 nucleotides align to TRBD1. Losses at the gene ends were 3 bases for V and 12 bases for J; bases not matched to a gene: 12. CDR3 length equals 13 residues. Germline CDR1 SQVTM, CDR2 ANQGSEA. As DNA, the CDR3 is TGCAGCGTTGAGACCGGGACAGGTTTTAGGCACACCTTC. Protein: CSVETGTGFRHTF.

The gene calls are TRBV4-3 and TRBJ1-2; TRBD1 matches 7 bases. After removal of 4 bases from V and 5 bases from J, the junction contained 10 bases not matched to a gene. CDR3 length: 15 residues. In germline, CDR1 is LGHNA, CDR2 YSLEER. This CDR3 is CASSPSEGAIYGYTF. The CDR3 nucleotides are TGCGCCAGCAGCCCTTCTGAGGGGGCGATTTATGGCTACACCTTC.

V and J are TRBV10-3 and TRBJ2-3, with D unresolved. The CDR3 extends over 13 amino acids. From germline, CDR1 is ENHRY and CDR2 SYGVKD. V gave up 7 bases and J gave up 1 base, with 9 bases separating them. CDR3 in amino acids: CAITGSRTDTQYF. The CDR3 DNA sequence: TGTGCCATCACAGGCTCTCGCACAGATACGCAGTATTTT.